This TCR beta chain was recorded in a study of blood T cell repertoires in COVID-19. Study context: Acute and convalescent COVID-19 specimens originated in the United States, Italy and Spain.

Trimming at V came to 7 bases and at J to 5 bases, leaving 10 bases not matched to a gene. The CDR3 sequence is 14 residues long. CDR1 is MDHEN and CDR2 is SYDVKM in the germline V gene. Libraries were prepared by immunoSEQ multiplex PCR; TCRdb keeps only in-frame clonotypes and omits some of them. Of about 110,000 clones in the sample, 85% to 90% were seen once. Sequencing was carried out using peripheral blood. This sequence joins TRBV28 and TRBJ2-5; TRBD2 matches 7 bases. This TCR came from a woman in her forties or fifties with active or convalescent COVID-19. The CDR3 is CASTTRLGRETQYF. The DNA for the CDR3 is TGTGCCAGCACCACCCGACTCGGGAGGGAGACCCAGTACTTC.